These 19 T cell receptor beta chains were all obtained from the same sample, sequenced in a study of T cell clusters in autoimmune cytopenias. Multiplex touch-down PCR amplified TRB using TRB-A and TRB-B pools in one tube. TCRdb reprocessed the multiplex PCR reads and reports one entry per CDR3 protein, with no DNA. The sample holds thousands of distinct CDR3 sequences. TRB amplification used approximately 250 ng of peripheral blood genomic DNA. Sequenced sample: peripheral blood. The receptors were gathered from a human donor with an autoimmune cytopenia or autoimmune hepatitis (not recorded which).

V and J are TRBV29-1 and TRBJ2-3. Looked up from germline, CDR1 is SQVTM and CDR2 is ANQGSEA. The CDR3 extends over 14 amino acids. The CDR3 reads CSVESLSSTDTQYF.

This clonotype counts as medium-sized by frequency. This chain connects TRBV6-1 to TRBJ1-5; TCRdb's D gene call, TRBD1, goes unchecked for lack of DNA. Germline V CDR1 and CDR2: MNHNS, SASEGT. There are 15 residues in the CDR3. This CDR3 reads CASRADGGGNQPQHF.

The chain has TRBV5-4 and TRBJ2-1; lacking DNA, the TRBD2 call made by TCRdb goes unchecked. Germline CDR1 and CDR2: SGHNT and YYREEE (reference sequence). The CDR3 totals 16 residues. CDR3 residues: CASSSSTSGSPNEQFF.

The rearrangement uses TRBV5-1 and TRBJ1-6; TCRdb lists TRBD1, though no DNA is available to test this call. This CDR3 is 15 amino acids long. Germline V gene data show CDR1 as SGHRS and CDR2 as YFSETQ. The CDR3 region is CASSYEDSLNSPLHF.

The chain combines TRBV5-1 with TRBJ2-6; TCRdb selects TRBD1, and the lack of DNA leaves this call unchecked. This CDR3 region has 17 residues. Germline V CDR1 and CDR2: SGHRS, YFSETQ. This CDR3 reads CASSLWGGTSGANVLTF.

The CDR3 protein is CASSEVDREETQYF. V usage is TRBV6-1 and J usage is TRBJ2-5; without DNA, the TCRdb call of TRBD1 cannot be checked. CDR1 MNHNS and CDR2 SASEGT come from the germline V gene. The CDR3 contains 14 residues.

The rearrangement links TRBV12-5 to TRBJ2-1; TCRdb lists TRBD1, though no DNA is available to test this call. The CDR3 extends over 14 amino acids. In germline, CDR1 is LGHNT, CDR2 FRNRAP. The CDR3: CASGPTGTTGKQFF.

This chain connects TRBV11-2 to TRBJ1-2; no DNA is available, so the TRBD1 call from TCRdb remains unchecked. The CDR3 is 14 amino acids. Germline loops: CDR1 SGHAT, CDR2 FQNNGV. The CDR3 here is CASSLAQGAGGYTF.

Measured by frequency, this clonotype is medium-sized. The chain combines TRBV5-5 with TRBJ1-2. CDR3 length equals 13 residues. Germline CDR1 is SGHKS and CDR2 is YYEKEE (reference sequence). The CDR3 sequence is CASSLAMGYGYTF.

This clonotype is identified as medium-sized from frequency. This rearrangement joins TRBV5-6 to TRBJ2-7; no DNA is available, so the TRBD1 call from TCRdb remains unchecked. This CDR3 region has 13 residues. From germline, CDR1 is SGHDT and CDR2 YYEEEE. The CDR3 region is CASSLIDSYEQYF.

Its frequency marks this clonotype as medium-sized. The genes are TRBV19 and TRBJ1-2; lacking DNA, the TRBD1 call made by TCRdb goes unchecked. From germline, CDR1 is LNHDA and CDR2 SQIVND (reference sequence). This CDR3 comprises 16 residues. The CDR3 sequence is CASTHPLTGGLGGYTF. Full variable domain (missing parts from reference TRBV19 and TRBJ1-2): DGGITQSPKYLFRKEGQNVTLSCEQNLNHDAMYWYRQDPGQGLRLIYYSQIVNDFQKGDIAEGYSVSREKKESFPLTVTSAQKNPTAFYLCASTHPLTGGLGGYTFGSGTRLTVV.

The CDR3 is CSARDVESTDTQYF. The V call is TRBV20-1, the J call TRBJ2-3. Germline values: CDR1 DFQATT, CDR2 SNEGSKA (reference sequence). This CDR3 has 14 amino acids.

The chain couples TRBV20-1 to TRBJ2-3; the TCRdb call, TRBD1, lacks DNA for checking. This CDR3 comprises 15 residues. Germline lookup yields CDR1 DFQATT and CDR2 SNEGSKA (reference sequence). The CDR3 sequence is CSARIGQGLTDTQYF.

This rearrangement joins TRBV12-3 or TRBV12-4 to TRBJ1-2; the TRBD1 assignment by TCRdb is unverifiable without DNA. The CDR3 length is 14 residues. The CDR3 sequence: CASSLIQGGYGYTF.

This clonotype is classed as medium-sized by frequency. This rearrangement joins TRBV7-9 to TRBJ2-5; TCRdb selects TRBD1, and the lack of DNA leaves this call unchecked. CDR1 and CDR2 (germline): SEHNR, FQNEAQ (reference sequence). The CDR3 has 16 residues. The CDR3 reads CASSLGVQGRSETQYF.

V usage is TRBV28 and J usage is TRBJ1-2; TCRdb designates TRBD1, a call that cannot be tested without DNA. The CDR3 is 16 amino acids. In germline, CDR1 is MDHEN, CDR2 SYDVKM. The CDR3 region is CASSLPGTGNNYGYTF.

The chain links TRBV12-3 or TRBV12-4 to TRBJ1-5; the D call from TCRdb, TRBD1, cannot be confirmed without DNA. This CDR3 contains 16 residues. CDR3 in amino acids: CASTRDSRYSNQPQHF.

The CDR3 loop reads CASSLTPGTAYEQYF. The gene calls are TRBV5-4 and TRBJ2-7; TCRdb names TRBD1, which stays unverified in the absence of DNA. The CDR3 is 15 amino acids. Germline loops: CDR1 SGHNT, CDR2 YYREEE (reference sequence).

This chain links TRBV7-9 with TRBJ2-6; as DNA is missing, the TRBD1 call by TCRdb cannot be tested. The CDR3 covers 21 residues. The germline gives CDR1 SEHNR, CDR2 FQNEAQ (reference sequence). The CDR3 loop is CASSLGDRDLLPDSGANVLTF.